Each of the 32 T cell receptor beta chains below was sequenced from the same sample in a study of blood T cell repertoires in COVID-19. Some clones are missing from TCRdb's copy, which holds only in-frame ones; the method was immunoSEQ multiplex PCR. In the table there are approximately 34,000 clones, around nine tenths of which are singletons. Sequencing was performed on peripheral blood. These receptors were obtained from a man in his fifties or sixties with active COVID-19.

The rearrangement uses TRBV12-1 and TRBJ2-7; TRBD2 reflects the table's D call only, with no check against the DNA. TRBV12-1 has pseudogene status. This CDR3 region has 16 residues. CDR3 DNA sequence: TGTGCCAGCAGCTTTGAGCGGGGAGGCTTTTCCTACGAGCAGTACTTC. Translating gives CASSFERGGFSYEQYF.

The V and J genes are TRBV5-1 and TRBJ1-3, with D possibly TRBD1 on 6 matching bases. From germline, CDR1 is SGHRS and CDR2 YFSETQ. V was pared by 3 bases and J by 0 bases, with 13 bases between. The CDR3 is 16 residues long. CDR3 in amino acids: CASSSGGANSGNTIYF. The CDR3 coding sequence is TGCGCCAGCAGCTCTGGGGGGGCCAACTCTGGAAACACCATATATTTT.

This sequence joins TRBV7-9 and TRBJ2-3; 8 bases match TRBD1. V shed 5 bases and J 3 bases; nucleotides not matched to a gene: 10. CDR1 and CDR2 (germline): SEHNR, FQNEAQ (reference sequence). The CDR3 consists of 16 residues. The CDR3 is CASSHNGQGITDTQYF. The DNA of the CDR3 is TGTGCCAGCAGCCACAATGGACAGGGCATAACAGATACGCAGTATTTT.

This clone was seen once. V usage is TRBV12-3 or TRBV12-4 and J usage is TRBJ2-5, with D maybe TRBD1 (5 bases). V lost 1 base and J 2 bases, leaving 5 bases between the germline ends. CDR3 length: 13 amino acids. The CDR3 here is CASSLDRQETQYF. DNA for the CDR3: TGTGCCAGCAGTTTAGACAGGCAAGAGACCCAGTACTTC.

CDR3 loop: CASSFTGVKAFF. The DNA for the CDR3 is TGTGCCAGCAGCTTTACAGGGGTAAAAGCTTTCTTT. The chain employs TRBV5-5 and TRBJ1-1, with 7 bases fitting TRBD1. The junction had 4 bases not matched to a gene; V was cut back by 2 bases and J by 9 bases. This CDR3 has 12 amino acids. Germline-derived CDR1 and CDR2 are SGHKS and YYEKEE (reference sequence).

The rearrangement links TRBV4-1 to TRBJ2-6, with D tentatively TRBD2 (5 bases). V was clipped by 4 bases and J by 0 bases, with 7 bases between them. This CDR3 has 15 amino acids. Per the germline V gene, CDR1 is MGHRA and CDR2 is YSYEKL. CDR3 in amino acids: CASSPEASGANVLTF. The CDR3 DNA reads as TGCGCCAGCAGCCCGGAGGCCTCTGGGGCCAACGTCCTGACTTTC.

V usage is TRBV20-1 and J usage is TRBJ2-5; D may be TRBD1 (5 bases). The CDR3 has 14 residues. V was pared by 5 bases and J by 4 bases, with 17 bases between. Germline V lookup: CDR1 DFQATT, CDR2 SNEGSKA (reference sequence). The CDR3 loop reads CSARDGASGETQYF. CDR3 sequence (DNA): TGCAGTGCTCGTGATGGGGCCTCCGGAGAGACCCAGTACTTC.

This chain uses TRBV7-6 with TRBJ2-3; tentative D call: TRBD2 (5 bases). V was shortened by 1 base and J by 4 bases, with 15 bases between the two germline ends. Germline CDR1 SGHVS, CDR2 FNYEAQ. The CDR3 sequence is 16 residues long. The chain's CDR3 is CASSLGAVPPPDTQYF. In DNA form, the CDR3 reads TGTGCCAGCAGCTTAGGAGCGGTACCCCCCCCAGATACGCAGTATTTT.

The chain couples TRBV4-1 to TRBJ1-6, with TRBD1 matching over 11 bases. Per the germline V gene, CDR1 is MGHRA and CDR2 is YSYEKL. The V segment lost 0 bases and the J segment 9 bases; nucleotides outside the gene matches: 4. CDR3 length: 16 residues. The CDR3 loop reads CASSQDLDRGRSPLHF. The CDR3 DNA reads as TGCGCCAGCAGCCAAGACTTGGACAGGGGGCGTTCACCCCTCCACTTT.

The chain couples TRBV30 to TRBJ2-3; 8 nucleotides align to TRBD1. Germline-derived CDR1 and CDR2 are GTSNPN and SVGIG (reference sequence). The CDR3 sequence is 12 residues long. The V gene end was trimmed by 4 bases and the J gene end by 6 bases; junction bases not matched to a gene: 3. DNA for the CDR3: TGTGCCTGGAACCGACAGGGGGATACGCAGTATTTT. Amino acids: CAWNRQGDTQYF. The whole variable domain, remainder taken from reference TRBV30 and TRBJ2-3, is SQTIHQWPATLVQPVGSPLSLECTVEGTSNPNLYWYRQAAGRGLQLLFYSVGIGQISSEVPQNLSASRPQDRQFILSSKKLLLSDSGFYLCAWNRQGDTQYFGPGTRLTVL.

This clone came up once. The chain employs TRBV3-1 (or the pseudogene TRBV3-2) and TRBJ1-3, with 7 bases identical to TRBD1. Germline-derived CDR1 and CDR2 are LGHDT and YNNKEL (reference sequence). The CDR3 sequence is 15 residues long. Losses at the gene ends were 8 bases for V and 3 bases for J; bases not matched to a gene: 10. For the CDR3, the DNA is TGTGCCAGCGCTGACAGGGCGCTTCTTGGAAACACCATATATTTT. Translated: CASADRALLGNTIYF.

The chain has TRBV28 and TRBJ1-4, with 7 bases fitting TRBD1. Germline trimming cut 1 base from V and 8 bases from J; bases unmatched to any gene: 10. This CDR3 spans 16 amino acids. From germline, CDR1 is MDHEN and CDR2 SYDVKM. In DNA form, the CDR3 reads TGTGCCAGCAGTTTATCGGCAGGGGGATCGTGGGAAAAACTGTTTTTT. Its translation is CASSLSAGGSWEKLFF.

This chain links TRBV9 with TRBJ1-4, with 7 bases matching TRBD1. In germline, CDR1 is SGDLS, CDR2 YYNGEE. V lost 3 bases and J lost 4; bases outside the gene matches: 9. The CDR3 contains 16 residues. The CDR3 DNA sequence: TGTGCCAGCAGCGCATCACAGGGGCGGAATAATGAAAAACTGTTTTTT. This encodes CASSASQGRNNEKLFF.

The chain uses TRBV18 and TRBJ2-1; 12 bases are shared with TRBD2. J was trimmed by 5 bases and V by 1 base; bases with no gene match: 3. Germline V gene data show CDR1 as KGHSH and CDR2 as LQKENI. There are 16 residues in the CDR3. The CDR3 region has the DNA TGTGCCAGCTCACCACGGGCTAGCGGGGGGGACAATGAGCAGTTCTTC. Its protein is CASSPRASGGDNEQFF. Drawing the rest from reference TRBV18 and TRBJ2-1, the complete variable domain is NAGVMQNPRHLVRRRGQEARLRCSPMKGHSHVYWYRQLPEEGLKFMVYLQKENIIDESGMPKERFSAEFPKEGPSILRIQQVVRGDSAAYFCASSPRASGGDNEQFFGPGTRLTVL.

Here the CDR3 reads CASSLKAGDPYNEQFF. DNA of the CDR3: TGTGCCAGCAGCTTAAAAGCGGGAGATCCCTACAATGAGCAGTTCTTC. V and J are TRBV7-6 and TRBJ2-1; 8 bases align to TRBD2. CDR3 length: 16 residues. After removal of 2 bases from V and 2 bases from J, the junction contained 5 bases not matched to a gene. Per germline, CDR1 SGHVS and CDR2 FNYEAQ.

The gene calls are TRBV19 and TRBJ2-1, with D unclear. Germline values: CDR1 LNHDA, CDR2 SQIVND (reference sequence). The CDR3 sequence is 12 residues long. Trimming pared 6 bases from V and 9 bases from J, leaving 12 bases between. The CDR3 region is CASSEALGEQFF. The CDR3 DNA reads as TGTGCCAGTAGCGAAGCCCTCGGTGAGCAGTTCTTC.

The rearrangement uses TRBV6-5 and TRBJ2-1; D unclear. The CDR3 is 16 amino acids. V lost 0 bases and J 6 bases, leaving 15 bases between the germline ends. Germline CDR1 and CDR2: MNHEY and SVGAGI. The CDR3 nucleotides are TGTGCCAGCAGTTACTCGGCGGCTAATCCCCTCAATGAGCAGTTCTTC. Amino acid sequence: CASSYSAANPLNEQFF.

This chain joins TRBV20-1 and TRBJ2-7; no firm D call. The CDR3 runs 10 residues. Trimming took 1 base from V and 7 from J, leaving 5 bases between them. Germline V gives CDR1 DFQATT, CDR2 SNEGSKA (reference sequence). In nucleotides, the CDR3 is TGCAGTGCTAGAGTCCGGGAGCAGTACTTC. Protein: CSARVREQYF.

The chain is built from TRBV18 and TRBJ1-6; D is perhaps TRBD1 (5 bases). Germline CDR1 and CDR2: KGHSH and LQKENI. Trimming shortened V by 4 bases and J by 9 bases, and 10 bases separated the two germline ends. The CDR3 length is 13 residues. In nucleotides, the CDR3 is TGTGCCAGCTCACGCGGGGCGACTTCACCCCTCCACTTT. Amino acid sequence: CASSRGATSPLHF.

The chain employs TRBV7-3 and TRBJ2-2; the D gene is possibly TRBD2 (5 bases). Trimming took 5 bases from V and 7 from J, leaving 11 bases between them. The CDR3 contains 13 residues. CDR1 and CDR2 from the germline V gene are SGHTA and FQGTGA. The CDR3 nucleotides are TGTGCCAGCAGCCCCGGTCGGGGCGGGGAGCTGTTTTTT. Amino acids: CASSPGRGGELFF.

This chain links TRBV4-2 with TRBJ2-7; 7 bases are shared with TRBD1. The CDR3 loop spans 15 amino acids. Germline values: CDR1 LGHNA, CDR2 YNFKEQ. The V segment lost 0 bases and the J segment 0 bases; nucleotides outside the gene matches: 2. The CDR3 bases are TGTGCCAGCAGCCAAGAAGGGGGCAGCTCCTACGAGCAGTACTTC. As protein: CASSQEGGSSYEQYF.

By sample share, this clone is medium-sized. The gene calls are TRBV27 and TRBJ2-1, with D perhaps matching TRBD1 (5 bases). The V gene's germline CDR1 is MNHEY and CDR2 SMNVEV (reference sequence). Between the trimmed V and J ends, which lost 5 bases and 5 bases, there was a span of 13 bases. The CDR3 sequence is 14 residues long. CDR3 amino acids: CASSVGAPHNEQFF. In nucleotides, the CDR3 is TGTGCCAGCAGTGTTGGGGCCCCCCACAATGAGCAGTTCTTC.

The gene calls are TRBV5-4 and TRBJ2-3; no firm D call. V dropped 2 bases and J dropped 5 bases, with 12 bases sitting between them. The CDR3 is 14 amino acids. CDR1 SGHNT and CDR2 YYREEE come from the germline V gene (reference sequence). The chain's CDR3 is CASSLDSPGDTQYF. The CDR3, as DNA: TGTGCCAGCAGCTTAGATTCTCCGGGAGATACGCAGTATTTT.

The genes are TRBV7-2 and TRBJ2-1; TRBD2 aligns across 8 bases. The CDR3 spans 13 residues. The germline V gene encodes CDR1 SGHTA and CDR2 FQGNSA. J was trimmed by 7 bases and V by 4 bases; bases with no gene match: 3. The CDR3 nucleotides are TGTGCCAGCAGCTACGGGGGGGTAAATGAGCAGTTCTTC. Translated, it gives CASSYGGVNEQFF. The whole variable domain, filled in from reference TRBV7-2 and TRBJ2-1, reads GAGVSQSPSNKVTEKGKDVELRCDPISGHTALYWYRQSLGQGLEFLIYFQGNSAPDKSGLPSDRFSAERTGGSVSTLTIQRTQQEDSAVYLCASSYGGVNEQFFGPGTRLTVL.

The DNA for the CDR3 is TGTGCCAGCAGTTACAACTCACAGGGCCCCCAGTACTTC. It codes for CASSYNSQGPQYF. The V gene is TRBV6-5, the J gene TRBJ2-5; D is perhaps TRBD1 (6 bases). Germline V CDR1 and CDR2: MNHEY, SVGAGI. V dropped 2 bases and J dropped 9 bases, with 13 bases sitting between them. The CDR3 loop spans 13 amino acids.

The genes are TRBV2 and TRBJ2-1; 15 bases match TRBD2. The J segment lost 8 bases and the V segment lost 6 bases, leaving 20 bases of the junction unmatched. CDR3 size: 20 residues. Germline V gene data show CDR1 as SNHLY and CDR2 as FYNNEI. CDR3 sequence (DNA): TGTGCCAGCAGAGCAACCCTGGGACTAGCGGGAGGCCGGGGTTGGGATGAGCAGTTCTTC. Amino acid sequence: CASRATLGLAGGRGWDEQFF.

The chain uses TRBV7-9 and TRBJ2-3, with D perhaps matching TRBD2 (5 bases). Trimming left V 5 bases short and J 2 bases short, with 11 bases between. From germline, CDR1 is SEHNR and CDR2 FQNEAQ (reference sequence). CDR3 length: 14 amino acids. CDR3 in DNA: TGTGCCAGCAGCGTTGAGGGCTCCACAGATACGCAGTATTTT. Amino acid sequence: CASSVEGSTDTQYF.

This clone was detected a few times. The chain recombines TRBV4-1 with TRBJ2-7, with a tentative D call TRBD1 (6 bases). The CDR3 runs to 15 residues. The V end lost 1 base, the J end lost 12 bases, and 22 bases lay between the germline ends. Germline values: CDR1 MGHRA, CDR2 YSYEKL. Written as DNA, the CDR3 is TGCGCCAGCAGCCAAGGTGTCGTCCTGGGGGCTCGAACGTACTTC. It yields the protein CASSQGVVLGARTYF.

The chain combines TRBV5-1 with TRBJ1-4; 10 nucleotides agree with TRBD1. In germline, CDR1 is SGHRS, CDR2 YFSETQ. This CDR3 has 15 amino acids. V lost 4 bases to trimming and J lost 8 bases; unmatched junction nucleotides: 8. The CDR3 nucleotides are TGCGCCAGCAGCCCTGGGGGACAGGGGCGGGAAAAACTGTTTTTT. Its protein product is CASSPGGQGREKLFF.

This clone was picked up one time. The CDR3 sequence: CAWSRTGGTNEKLFF. The DNA of the CDR3 is TGTGCCTGGAGCAGGACAGGGGGGACTAATGAAAAACTGTTTTTT. The V call is TRBV30, the J call TRBJ1-4, with 10 bases lining up with TRBD1. The length of the CDR3 is 15 residues. Unmatched junction bases numbered 3, after V lost 3 bases and J lost 2 bases. The germline CDR1 and CDR2 sequences are GTSNPN and SVGIG (reference sequence).

This chain links TRBV2 with TRBJ2-2, with D perhaps matching TRBD1 (6 bases). The CDR3 length is 14 residues. Between the trimmed V and J ends, which lost 5 bases and 2 bases, there was a span of 9 bases. Germline V CDR1 and CDR2: SNHLY, FYNNEI. The CDR3 DNA sequence: TGTGCCAGCAGTACCAGGGGAAACACCGGGGAGCTGTTTTTT. This gives the protein CASSTRGNTGELFF.

The rearrangement links TRBV19 to TRBJ2-5, with 8 bases fitting TRBD1. Trimming removed 5 bases from V and 5 bases from J; junction bases left unmatched: 10. CDR3 length: 15 residues. Germline V gene lookup returns CDR1 LNHDA and CDR2 SQIVND (reference sequence). The CDR3 sequence is CASSGPWTGKETQYF. DNA for the CDR3: TGTGCCAGTAGTGGCCCCTGGACAGGGAAGGAGACCCAGTACTTC.